This TCR beta chain appears in the sequencing data of a study of response to subunit inactivated influenza vaccine (dated by TCRdb to the late 2010s). Background on the whole study: The study used deep quantitative T cell receptor repertoire profiling to track responses to a trivalent subunit inactivated influenza vaccine. The paper as a whole reports these results and caveats: According to the authors, only a limited number of new T cells may be recruited by each seasonal influenza vaccination.

There are a few counts of this clonotype. Which antigen it targets is not known. No per-base quality is available; no much larger clone lies one base away. Library preparation used RT-PCR. The reads were generated on an Illumina HiSeq 2500. TCRdb reprocessed the public reads (quality trimming at Q25 with fastp, clone calling with MiXCR) and kept in-frame beta chains. CDR3 protein duplicates are merged, each entry listing the most common genes and DNA. For this sample the table gives roughly 160,000 distinct CDR3 sequences, of which around 11% were detected only once. The top ten constitute around 33% of the sample. The CDR3 starts with the cysteine, ends with the phenylalanine, and has 17 residues. The CDR3 DNA has 51 bases and is translated from base 1. According to the germline V gene, CDR1 reads MNHEY and CDR2 reads SVGAGI. V is cut by 4 bases and J by 0 bases, and the space between the germline ends is 15 bases.

In this chain, TRBV6-5 is recombined with TRBJ2-2; D gene: possibly TRBD1, on 7 matching bases. This receptor was identified in a man aged 50 to 69 who received an inactivated influenza vaccine. Donor details come from another sample of the same person, matched by shared clones. The sequencing used CD8+ T cells sorted from PBMCs, collected roughly 24 months after vaccination. The nucleotides are TGTGCCAGCAGTTGGGAGGAGACAGGGCCGAACACCGGGGAGCTGTTTTTT. Translated, this gives CASSWEETGPNTGELFF.